These T cell receptor beta chains were read from a single sample in a study of metastatic and nonmetastatic thyroid tumors. TCRdb reanalyzed the PCR reads via MiXCR. The table has around 34,000 clones, around a fifth seen once. The sequenced sample consisted of blood. The receptors shown here come from a female donor with papillary thyroid cancer or a benign thyroid nodule (not recorded which). Some clones in this sample may be carry-over from other donors' samples. CDR3s include the opening cysteine and the closing phenylalanine or tryptophan. D genes are given only for firm matches. Size values are once, few and many counts, or a class for expanded clones, and some rows have none.

d_gene	abundance	v_gene	j_gene	CDR3nt	CDR3aa
.	once	TRBV18	TRBJ2-5	TGTGCCAGCTCACCAAGAACAGTACAATCGACCCAGTACTTC	CASSPRTVQSTQYF
.	.	TRBV5-1	TRBJ2-2	TGCGCCAGCAACTCGGGGGACCGCACGAAGCTGTTTTTT	CASNSGDRTKLFF
TRBD1	few	TRBV15	TRBJ2-5	TGTGCCACCAGCAGAGGACCGGGACAGACCCAAGAGACCCAGTACTTC	CATSRGPGQTQETQYF
.	.	TRBV2	TRBJ1-1	TGTGCCAGCAGCACGGAAACGAACACTGAAGCTTTCTTT	CASSTETNTEAFF
.	many	TRBV7-9	TRBJ2-2	TGTGCCAGCAGTTATCCCGGAGAGGGGCGAGACACCGGGGAGCTGTTTTTT	CASSYPGEGRDTGELFF
.	many	TRBV12-3/TRBV12-4	TRBJ2-1	TGTGCCAGCAGTTTAGGGCCCCTGGGGGAGCAGTTCTTC	CASSLGPLGEQFF
.	many	TRBV10-1	TRBJ1-1	TGCGCCAGCAGTGAGGCGGCAGACACTGAAGCTTTCTTT	CASSEAADTEAFF
TRBD2	many	TRBV5-1	TRBJ2-7	TGCGCCAGCAGCCGGACTAGCGGGGCCCTCTACGAGCAGTACTTC	CASSRTSGALYEQYF
TRBD1	many	TRBV19	TRBJ1-5	TGTGCCAGTACTCAGGACAGGGGGCGAGAACAGCCCCAGCATTTT	CASTQDRGREQPQHF
.	many	TRBV11-2	TRBJ1-2	TGTGCCAGCAACAGGGCTGGGTCCCTCTTTAACTATGGCTACACCTTC	CASNRAGSLFNYGYTF
.	medium-sized	TRBV27	TRBJ2-2	TGTGCCAGCGGGTACACCGGGGAGCTGTTTTTT	CASGYTGELFF
.	many	TRBV27	TRBJ1-4	TGTGCCAGCACCTCAGCCTCTGCAGCTGAAAAACTGTTTTTT	CASTSASAAEKLFF
TRBD1	.	TRBV7-2	TRBJ1-6	TGTGCCAGCAGCTTAGAACAGGGGGGCTCACCCCTCCACTTT	CASSLEQGGSPLHF
.	medium-sized	TRBV11-2	TRBJ2-2	TGTGCCAGCAGCTTAGGCCGGGGGCTGGGCACCGGGGAGCTGTTTTTT	CASSLGRGLGTGELFF
.	.	TRBV6-2/TRBV6-3	TRBJ2-2	TGTGCCAGCACCCACAGGGTAGACACCGGGGAGCTGTTTTTT	CASTHRVDTGELFF
.	many	TRBV5-1	TRBJ1-1	TGCGCCAGCAGCTTGGTCCCGACGGGGAACACTGAAGCTTTCTTT	CASSLVPTGNTEAFF
.	.	TRBV30	TRBJ2-3	TGTGCCTGGAGTGATCCCGTGAAGGTAGTGTCGCAGTATTTT	CAWSDPVKVVSQYF
TRBD1	many	TRBV9	TRBJ1-1	TGTGCCAGCAGCGTAGAGGGGACAGGGAACCCTTTCTATTCTGAAGCTTTCTTT	CASSVEGTGNPFYSEAFF
TRBD2	few	TRBV6-2/TRBV6-3	TRBJ2-7	TGTGCCAGCAGTTACTCGGGACTAGCGGGAGAGGAGCAGTACTTC	CASSYSGLAGEEQYF
.	many	TRBV4-2	TRBJ1-1	TGTGCCAGCAGCCACCTAGGAGAAGGAGTGGAAGCTTTCTTT	CASSHLGEGVEAFF
TRBD1	many	TRBV5-1	TRBJ1-4	TGCGCCAGCAGCCCCACAGGGGGCTCGCATGAAAAACTGTTTTTT	CASSPTGGSHEKLFF
.	once	TRBV13	TRBJ1-1	TGTGCCAGCAGCTGGGGTCGGAACACTGAAGCTTTCTTT	CASSWGRNTEAFF
.	few	TRBV10-1	TRBJ2-5	TGCGCCAGCAGTGAGTCGGGGCTGGAGACCCAGTACTTC	CASSESGLETQYF
TRBD2	many	TRBV4-1	TRBJ2-1	TGCGCCAGCAGCCAAGATGGGCTAGCGGGGGGTCGAAGCTCCTACAATGAGCAGTTCTTC	CASSQDGLAGGRSSYNEQFF
TRBD1	.	TRBV20-1	TRBJ1-2	TGCAGTGCTTCGACAGGGGCGGCCCTTGGCTACACCTTC	CSASTGAALGYTF
.	.	TRBV5-1	TRBJ1-1	TGCGCCAGCAGCCTTGCCACCGGGACAAGAACAACTGAAGCTTTCTTT	CASSLATGTRTTEAFF
TRBD1	.	TRBV6-2/TRBV6-3	TRBJ1-1	TGTGCCAGCAGAACGGGACAGGGGTCGCTCCGGGGGGGGTACACTGAAGCTTTCTTT	CASRTGQGSLRGGYTEAFF
.	medium-sized	TRBV6-6	TRBJ1-6	TGTGCCAGCAGCGTACTCGAGGGGCTGAGTTCACCCCTCCACTTT	CASSVLEGLSSPLHF
.	.	TRBV7-9	TRBJ2-3	TGTGCCGGCACCCCCCCTCATAGCACAGATACGCAGTATTTT	CAGTPPHSTDTQYF
.	few	TRBV6-1	TRBJ1-2	TGTGCCAGCAGTCAAGGGACTAACTATGGCTACACCTTC	CASSQGTNYGYTF
TRBD1	medium-sized	TRBV4-1	TRBJ1-4	TGCGCCAGCAGCCAAGATGGGACAGGGGGGAGGGAAAAACTGTTTTTT	CASSQDGTGGREKLFF
.	.	TRBV24-1	TRBJ2-3	TGTGCCACCAGTGAGTCCCCCACAGATACGCAGTATTTT	CATSESPTDTQYF
.	many	TRBV2	TRBJ2-7	TGTGCCAGCAACAGGGAATACGAGCAGTACTTC	CASNREYEQYF
TRBD2	.	TRBV2	TRBJ2-3	TGTGCCAGCAGAGATTCACTAGCGGGAGGGACAGATACGCAGTATTTT	CASRDSLAGGTDTQYF
.	many	TRBV19	TRBJ2-3	TGTGCCAGTAGCCCGCGTCACCGCACAGATACGCAGTATTTT	CASSPRHRTDTQYF
.	few	TRBV6-1	TRBJ2-2	TGTGCCAGCAGTGACGGACCGGCCGGGGAGCTGTTTTTT	CASSDGPAGELFF
.	.	TRBV20-1	TRBJ2-1	TGCAGTGCCCCGATCCTATCCTACAATGAGCAGTTCTTC	CSAPILSYNEQFF
TRBD1	few	TRBV12-3/TRBV12-4	TRBJ2-5	TGTGCCAGCAGTTTGGGCGGGACAGGTCAAGAGACCCAGTACTTC	CASSLGGTGQETQYF
.	many	TRBV27	TRBJ1-2	TGTGCCAGCAGCCCCCGGGGCGGCACTAACTATGGCTACACCTTC	CASSPRGGTNYGYTF
.	many	TRBV28	TRBJ2-2	TGTGCCAGCAGTCAACACACCCCGAACACCGGGGAGCTGTTTTTT	CASSQHTPNTGELFF
TRBD1	many	TRBV7-9	TRBJ2-2	TGTGCCAGCAGCCTCGGGACAGGGGGGCCCGGGGAGCTGTTTTTT	CASSLGTGGPGELFF
.	few	TRBV6-5	TRBJ1-5	TGTGCCAGCAGTTGGACGGCTAGCAATCAGCCCCAGCATTTT	CASSWTASNQPQHF
.	.	TRBV7-8	TRBJ2-1	TGTGCCAGCAGCATCGACAGGTCCTACAATGAGCAGTTCTTC	CASSIDRSYNEQFF
TRBD1	medium-sized	TRBV6-1	TRBJ2-2	TGTGCCAGTGGGACAGGGGTCACCGGGGAGCTGTTTTTT	CASGTGVTGELFF
.	.	TRBV6-2/TRBV6-3	TRBJ1-1	TGTGCCAGCAGTACTCAGGGAGATACTGAAGCTTTCTTT	CASSTQGDTEAFF
TRBD1	.	TRBV7-2	TRBJ2-5	TGTGCCAGCAGCACCGGACAGGGGTATGAGACCCAGTACTTC	CASSTGQGYETQYF
TRBD1	few	TRBV6-1	TRBJ1-1	TGTGCCAGCAGTCCTACAGGGGAGGGGGACACTGAAGCTTTCTTT	CASSPTGEGDTEAFF
TRBD1	.	TRBV30	TRBJ1-2	TGTGCCTGGAGGGGACAGGGGGGAATCTATGGCTACACCTTC	CAWRGQGGIYGYTF
.	few	TRBV25-1	TRBJ1-2	TGTGCCAGCAACCCAACAGACCATGGCTACACCTTC	CASNPTDHGYTF
.	many	TRBV7-9	TRBJ2-2	TGTGCCAGCAGCTTAGGGGGCACCGGGGAGCTGTTTTTT	CASSLGGTGELFF
TRBD1	few	TRBV6-5	TRBJ1-2	TGTGCCAGCAGTTTCTTCAGACAGGGCCGCTATGGCTACACCTTC	CASSFFRQGRYGYTF
.	.	TRBV5-1	TRBJ2-2	TGCGCCAGCAGCTTGGCCAATGGGGCCGCCGGGGAGCTGTTTTTT	CASSLANGAAGELFF
TRBD2	many	TRBV6-5	TRBJ2-1	TGTGCCAGCTTAGGGACTAGCGGGATAAGCTCCTACAATGAGCAGTTCTTC	CASLGTSGISSYNEQFF
TRBD2	many	TRBV3-1	TRBJ2-1	TGTGCCAGCAGCCAAGCCGGGACTAGCGCCTACAATGAGCAGTTCTTC	CASSQAGTSAYNEQFF